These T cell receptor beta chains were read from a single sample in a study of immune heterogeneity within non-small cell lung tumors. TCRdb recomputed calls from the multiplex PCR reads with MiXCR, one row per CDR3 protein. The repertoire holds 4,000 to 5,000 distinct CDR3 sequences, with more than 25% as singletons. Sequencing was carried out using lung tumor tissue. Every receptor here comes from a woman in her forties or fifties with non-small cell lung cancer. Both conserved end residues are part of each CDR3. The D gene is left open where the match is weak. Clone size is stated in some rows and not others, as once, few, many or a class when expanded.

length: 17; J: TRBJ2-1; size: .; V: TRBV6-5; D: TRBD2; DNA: TGTACCAGCAGTTACTCTCTTCTAGCGGGAGGGCCCAATGAGCAGTTCTTC; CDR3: CTSSYSLLAGGPNEQFF
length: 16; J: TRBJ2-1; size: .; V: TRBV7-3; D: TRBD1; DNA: TGTGCCAGCAGCTCCTCTCCGGGACAGGGAAGCAATGAGCAGTTCTTC; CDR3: CASSSSPGQGSNEQFF
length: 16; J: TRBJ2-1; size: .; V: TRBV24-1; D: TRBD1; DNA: TGTGTCACCAGTGATAGGGACAGGGGCGACTACAATGAGCAGTTCTTC; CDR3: CVTSDRDRGDYNEQFF
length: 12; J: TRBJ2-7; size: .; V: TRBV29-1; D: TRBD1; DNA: TGCAGCGATGGGACAGGGGGACACGAGCAGTACTTC; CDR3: CSDGTGGHEQYF
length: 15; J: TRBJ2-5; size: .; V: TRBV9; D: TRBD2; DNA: TGTGCCAGCAGCGTGGGGACTACATCCCAAGAGACCCAGTACTTC; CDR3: CASSVGTTSQETQYF
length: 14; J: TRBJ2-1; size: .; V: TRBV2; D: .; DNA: TGTGCCAGCAGTGGGCTGTCCACCTACAATGAGCAGTTCTTC; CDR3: CASSGLSTYNEQFF
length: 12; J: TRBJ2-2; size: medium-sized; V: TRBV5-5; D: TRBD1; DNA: TGTGCCAGCAGGACAGGGAACGGGGAGCTGTTTTTT; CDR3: CASRTGNGELFF
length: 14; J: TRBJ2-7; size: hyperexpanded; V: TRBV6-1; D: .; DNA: TGTGCCAGCAGTGAATACCTCAGGGCCTACGAGCAGTACTTC; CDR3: CASSEYLRAYEQYF
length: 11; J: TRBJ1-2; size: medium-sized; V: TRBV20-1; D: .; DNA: TGCAGTGGGACAGTCAACTATGGCTACACCTTC; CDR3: CSGTVNYGYTF
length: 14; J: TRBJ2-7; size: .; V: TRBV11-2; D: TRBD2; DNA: TGTGCCAGCAGCTCGGGGACTAGGGACTACGAGCAGTACTTC; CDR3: CASSSGTRDYEQYF
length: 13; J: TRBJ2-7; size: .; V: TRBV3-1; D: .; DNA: TGTGCCAGCAGCCCAAGTTCCCTTTACGAGCAGTACTTC; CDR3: CASSPSSLYEQYF
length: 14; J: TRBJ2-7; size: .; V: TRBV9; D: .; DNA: TGTGCCAGCAGCTCAAGCGATAGCTCCTACGAGCAGTACTTC; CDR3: CASSSSDSSYEQYF
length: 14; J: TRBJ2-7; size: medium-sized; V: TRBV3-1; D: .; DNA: TGTGCCAGCAGCCAAGTTTTTGGGTACTACGAGCAGTACTTC; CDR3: CASSQVFGYYEQYF
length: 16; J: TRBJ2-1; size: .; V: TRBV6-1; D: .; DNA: TGTGCCAGCAAGAATGGGGCACCCCGTAGTATAAACGAGCAGTTCTTC; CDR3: CASKNGAPRSINEQFF
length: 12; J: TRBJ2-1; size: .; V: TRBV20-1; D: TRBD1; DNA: TGCAGTGCTCCGAGGGGGCCCAATGAGCAGTTCTTC; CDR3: CSAPRGPNEQFF
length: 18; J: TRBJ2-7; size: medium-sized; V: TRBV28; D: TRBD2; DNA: TGTGCCAGCAGCCATAGCGGGGGAGGAAAGACTTTCTCCTACGAGCAGTACTTC; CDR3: CASSHSGGGKTFSYEQYF
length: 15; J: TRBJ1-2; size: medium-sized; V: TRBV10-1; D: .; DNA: TGCGCCAGCAGTCCCACGACCAGGGGAAACTATGGCTACACCTTC; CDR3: CASSPTTRGNYGYTF
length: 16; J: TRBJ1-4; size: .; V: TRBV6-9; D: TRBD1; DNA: TGTGCCAGCAGTCATGCCGGGACAGGGGGCTATGAAAAACTGTTTTTT; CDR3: CASSHAGTGGYEKLFF
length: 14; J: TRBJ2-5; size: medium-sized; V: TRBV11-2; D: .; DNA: TGTGCCAGCAGCTTAGATCTCGGGGCCCGGACCCAGTACTTC; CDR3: CASSLDLGARTQYF
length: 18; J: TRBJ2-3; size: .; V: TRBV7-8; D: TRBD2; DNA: TGTGCCAGCAGCTTGGGTTTATCCGGGAGGGGCGCCACAGATACGCAGTATTTT; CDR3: CASSLGLSGRGATDTQYF
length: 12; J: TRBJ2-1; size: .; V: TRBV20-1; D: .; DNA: TGCAGTGCCCCTAAACTGAGCAATGAGCAGTTCTTC; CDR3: CSAPKLSNEQFF
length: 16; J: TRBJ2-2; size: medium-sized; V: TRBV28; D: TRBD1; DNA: TGTGCCAGCAGTTTGGACAGGGGGTTTGACACCGGGGAGCTGTTTTTT; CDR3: CASSLDRGFDTGELFF
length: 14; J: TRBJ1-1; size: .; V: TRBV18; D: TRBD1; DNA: TGTGCCAGCTCACAGGGACAGGCGTTCACTGAAGCTTTCTTT; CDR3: CASSQGQAFTEAFF
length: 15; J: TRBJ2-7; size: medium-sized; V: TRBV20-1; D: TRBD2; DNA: TGCAGTGCTCAAAACGGGAGGAGTGGTTTCTACGAGCAGTACTTC; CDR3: CSAQNGRSGFYEQYF
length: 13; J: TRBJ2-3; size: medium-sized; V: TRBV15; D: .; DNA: TGTGCCACCAGCGGAGGAGGGGCAGATACGCAGTATTTT; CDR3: CATSGGGADTQYF
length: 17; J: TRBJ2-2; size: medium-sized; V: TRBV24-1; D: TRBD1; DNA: TGTGCCACCAGTGATTTAAACAGGGGGCCGGACACCGGGGAGCTGTTTTTT; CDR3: CATSDLNRGPDTGELFF
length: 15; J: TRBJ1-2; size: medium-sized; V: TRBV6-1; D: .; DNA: TGTGCCAGCAGTGAAGCGCTTCAGGACAGCTATGGCTACACCTTC; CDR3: CASSEALQDSYGYTF
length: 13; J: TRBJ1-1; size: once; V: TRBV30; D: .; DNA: TGTGCCTGGAGTGTTGGGTCAAACACTGAAGCTTTCTTT; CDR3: CAWSVGSNTEAFF
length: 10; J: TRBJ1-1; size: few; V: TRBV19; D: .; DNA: TGTGCCAGCCTAGGGACCGAAGCTTTCTTT; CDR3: CASLGTEAFF
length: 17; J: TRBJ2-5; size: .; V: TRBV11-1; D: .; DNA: TGTGCCAGCAGCCAAACCTCCTCGTCCTGGTTTGGAGAGACCCAGTACTTC; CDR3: CASSQTSSSWFGETQYF
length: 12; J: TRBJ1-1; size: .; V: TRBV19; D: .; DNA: TGTGCCAGTAGTCTCGGTCTCAGGGGAGCTTTCTTT; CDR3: CASSLGLRGAFF
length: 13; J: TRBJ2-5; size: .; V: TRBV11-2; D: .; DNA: TGTCCCAGCAGCTTATGCCATAGGGAGACCCAGTACTTC; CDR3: CPSSLCHRETQYF
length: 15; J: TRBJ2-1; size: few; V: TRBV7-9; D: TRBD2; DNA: TGTGCCAGCAGCTTAACTAGCGGGGGGACTCATGAGCAGTTCTTC; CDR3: CASSLTSGGTHEQFF
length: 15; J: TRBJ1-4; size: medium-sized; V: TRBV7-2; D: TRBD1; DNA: TGTGCCAGCAGCCTATCGACAGGGGGGACTGAAAAACTGTTTTTT; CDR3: CASSLSTGGTEKLFF
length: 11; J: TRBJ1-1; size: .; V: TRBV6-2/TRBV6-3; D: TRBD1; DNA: TGTGCCAGCAGTGGGGACAGAGGAGCTTTCTTT; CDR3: CASSGDRGAFF
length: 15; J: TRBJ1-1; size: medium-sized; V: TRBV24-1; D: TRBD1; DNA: TGTGCCACCAGGACCGGGACAGGGGAGAACACTGAAGCTTTCTTT; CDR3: CATRTGTGENTEAFF
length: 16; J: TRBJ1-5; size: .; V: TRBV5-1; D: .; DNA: TGCGCCATCAGCTTGGGGGGGGGGAGTGGAAATCAGCCCCAGCATTTT; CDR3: CAISLGGGSGNQPQHF
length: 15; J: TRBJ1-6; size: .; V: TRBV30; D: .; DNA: TGTGCCTGGAGTCTAGAAAGCTCCTATAATTCACCCCTCCACTTT; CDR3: CAWSLESSYNSPLHF
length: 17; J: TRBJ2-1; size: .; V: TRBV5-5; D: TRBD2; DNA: TGTGCCAGCAGCTTACTCCCTCGTAGCGGGAGCTACAATGAGCAGTTCTTC; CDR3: CASSLLPRSGSYNEQFF
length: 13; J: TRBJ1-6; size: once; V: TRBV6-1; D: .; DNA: TGTGCCAGCAGCCAGGATAGGGGTTCACCCCTCCACTTT; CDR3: CASSQDRGSPLHF
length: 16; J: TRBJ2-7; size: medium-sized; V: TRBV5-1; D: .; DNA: TGCGCCAGCAGCTTGGTGGTAGGACAGCCGAGTTACGAGCAGTACTTC; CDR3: CASSLVVGQPSYEQYF
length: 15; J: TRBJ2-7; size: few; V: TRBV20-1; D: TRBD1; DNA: TGCAGTGCTATGTTCACCGGGACAGCATACCCCGAGCAGTACTTC; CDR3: CSAMFTGTAYPEQYF
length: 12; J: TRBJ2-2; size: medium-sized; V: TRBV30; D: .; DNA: TGTGCCTGGAGTGTAGGGGCAGGGGAGCTGTTTTTT; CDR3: CAWSVGAGELFF
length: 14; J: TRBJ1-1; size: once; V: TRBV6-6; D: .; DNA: TGTGCCAGCAGTTACTCAGGGAAGTACACTGAAGCTTTCTTT; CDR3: CASSYSGKYTEAFF
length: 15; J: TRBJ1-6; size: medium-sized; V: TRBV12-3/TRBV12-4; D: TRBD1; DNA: TGTGCCAGCAGCCGTGGACAGGGTTTGAATTCACCCCTCCACTTT; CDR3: CASSRGQGLNSPLHF
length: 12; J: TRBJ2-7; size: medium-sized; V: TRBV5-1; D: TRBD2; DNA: TGCGCCAGCAGCCGGGGGGGGTACGAGCAGTACTTC; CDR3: CASSRGGYEQYF
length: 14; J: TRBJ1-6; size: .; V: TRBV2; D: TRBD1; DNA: TGTGCCAGCAGCCAGGGGACAGGGGGAGGATCCCTCCACTTT; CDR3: CASSQGTGGGSLHF
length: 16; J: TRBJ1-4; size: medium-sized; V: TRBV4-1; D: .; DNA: TGCGCCAGCAGCCAAGAAGACAGACGGAGTAATGAAAAACTGTTTTTT; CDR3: CASSQEDRRSNEKLFF